Listed here are 16 T cell receptor beta chains from one sample, sequenced in a study of early T cells in non-severe SARS-CoV-2 infection. TCRdb fed the 5' RACE reads into MiXCR, producing one record per CDR3 protein. The data hold over 50,000 distinct CDR3 sequences, with around 7.5% observed a single time. What was sequenced was whole blood. These receptors were obtained from an adult who was a healthcare worker with PCR-confirmed SARS-CoV-2 infection or an uninfected control (not recorded which).

V usage is TRBV6-1 and J usage is TRBJ1-2; D perhaps matches TRBD1 (6 bases). Germline V gives CDR1 MNHNS, CDR2 SASEGT. V was pared by 1 base and J by 4 bases, with 7 bases between. The CDR3 runs to 13 residues. This chain's CDR3 is CASSEGTAYGYTF. CDR3 bases: TGTGCCAGCAGTGAAGGGACAGCCTATGGCTACACCTTC.

This clonotype was picked up many times. This sequence joins TRBV4-3 and TRBJ2-5; D uncertain. CDR1 is LGHNA and CDR2 is YSLEER in the germline V gene. This CDR3 spans 15 amino acids. V was pared by 0 bases and J by 2 bases, with 10 bases between. The CDR3 sequence is CASSQDLSRQETQYF. DNA of the CDR3: TGCGCCAGCAGCCAAGATTTAAGTCGGCAAGAGACCCAGTACTTC.

The chain links TRBV3-1 to TRBJ1-1, with D uncertain. V was pared by 2 bases and J by 6 bases, with 13 bases between. The V gene's germline CDR1 is LGHDT and CDR2 YNNKEL (reference sequence). There are 14 residues in the CDR3. The CDR3 nucleotides read TGTGCCAGCAGCCAAAAAGGGTGGAGTCCTGAAGCTTTCTTT. Residues: CASSQKGWSPEAFF.

The CDR3 DNA follows: TGTGCCACCAGCTCCAAGGGGGAAGTGAATAATTCACCCCTCCACTTT. Its translation is CATSSKGEVNNSPLHF. The V and J genes are TRBV15 and TRBJ1-6; D may be TRBD1 (6 bases). This CDR3 has 16 amino acids. With 5 bases removed from V and 5 bases from J, the gap between germline ends came to 16 bases. Germline CDR1 is LNHNV and CDR2 is YYDKDF (reference sequence).

At least ten counts were recorded for this clonotype. The rearrangement joins TRBV7-6 to TRBJ2-1; D is ambiguous. Germline-derived CDR1 and CDR2 are SGHVS and FNYEAQ. The CDR3 length is 13 residues. Trimming took off 3 bases at V and 2 bases at J, with 5 bases between the two ends. The chain's CDR3 is CASSFATYNEQFF. In DNA, the CDR3 is TGTGCCAGCAGCTTCGCCACCTACAATGAGCAGTTCTTC.

V usage is TRBV4-2 and J usage is TRBJ2-1, with 8 bases aligning to TRBD2. V shed 2 bases, J shed 4 bases, and the junction held 7 bases outside the gene matches. The CDR3 loop spans 16 amino acids. Germline V gene sequence: CDR1 LGHNA, CDR2 YNFKEQ. The CDR3 DNA follows: TGTGCCAGCAGCCAACGCTCGGGGGGGCAATACAATGAGCAGTTCTTC. Translation gives CASSQRSGGQYNEQFF.

There are a few counts of this clonotype. The chain links TRBV7-6 to TRBJ2-7, with 7 bases that match TRBD2. There are 15 residues in the CDR3. Looked up from germline, CDR1 is SGHVS and CDR2 is FNYEAQ. V gave up 2 bases and J gave up 4 bases; unmatched junction bases: 8. The CDR3 loop reads CASSLQRGPPYEQYF. CDR3 sequence (DNA): TGTGCCAGCAGCTTACAGCGGGGACCCCCTTACGAGCAGTACTTC.

A few counts support this clonotype. The rearrangement links TRBV9 to TRBJ2-7, with D possibly TRBD2 on 6 matching bases. From germline, CDR1 is SGDLS and CDR2 YYNGEE. The CDR3 is made up of 13 amino acids. Trimming left V 1 base short and J 5 bases short, with 10 bases between. CDR3 sequence reads: CASSVRSGDEQYF. The CDR3, as DNA: TGTGCCAGCAGCGTAAGGTCGGGGGACGAGCAGTACTTC.

This clonotype has only a few counts. This chain connects TRBV20-1 to TRBJ1-2; the D is unclear. Trimming shortened V by 1 base and J by 4 bases, and 19 bases separated the two germline ends. This CDR3 region has 16 residues. The V gene's germline CDR1 is DFQATT and CDR2 SNEGSKA (reference sequence). CDR3 sequence: CSARGPAEGGGYGYTF. The CDR3 DNA reads TGCAGTGCTAGAGGACCGGCGGAGGGAGGTGGCTATGGCTACACCTTC.

This sequence joins TRBV7-2 and TRBJ2-3; tentative D call: TRBD1 (5 bases). This CDR3 spans 13 amino acids. CDR1 and CDR2 (germline): SGHTA, FQGNSA. Deletions cut 6 bases from V and 2 bases from J, with 9 bases between. CDR3 residues: CASRKGPTDTQYF. The CDR3 DNA reads as TGTGCCAGCAGAAAGGGGCCCACAGATACGCAGTATTTT.

This clonotype appeared many times. The CDR3 DNA reads as TGTGCCAGCGTCGGGTCTCCTCTGAACACTGAAGCTTTCTTT. Its protein product is CASVGSPLNTEAFF. The chain joins TRBV7-2 to TRBJ1-1, with unresolved D. This CDR3 spans 14 amino acids. The V end lost 8 bases, the J end lost 0 bases, and 13 bases lay between the germline ends. The germline V gene has CDR1 SGHTA and CDR2 FQGNSA.

This clonotype is medium-sized (0.01 to 0.1%). V gene TRBV12-3 or TRBV12-4 combines with J gene TRBJ1-1, with TRBD1 matching 7 bases. Trimming cost V 7 bases and J 5 bases; bases outside gene matches: 7. This CDR3 contains 13 residues. The CDR3, as DNA: TGTGCCAGCACAATACAGGGGATGACTGAAGCTTTCTTT. This translates into CASTIQGMTEAFF.

This clonotype was counted only a few times. V gene TRBV27 combines with J gene TRBJ2-7, with unresolved D. The length of the CDR3 is 13 residues. Germline CDR1 reads MNHEY; CDR2 reads SMNVEV (reference sequence). The V end lost 4 bases, the J end lost 0 bases, and 7 bases lay between the germline ends. This chain's CDR3 is CASSSPLSYEQYF. In nucleotides, the CDR3 is TGTGCCAGCAGTTCCCCCCTCTCCTACGAGCAGTACTTC.

Only a few counts were recorded for this clonotype. The gene calls are TRBV11-3 and TRBJ1-1; D is ambiguous. There are 13 residues in the CDR3. The germline V gene encodes CDR1 SGHNT and CDR2 YENEEA. Trimming took 1 base from V and 1 from J, leaving 4 bases between them. DNA for the CDR3: TGTGCCAGCAGCTTAGGACAGAACACTGAAGCTTTCTTT. It codes for CASSLGQNTEAFF.

This clonotype showed up just a few times. The chain couples TRBV13 to TRBJ2-3; no firm D call. The CDR3 sequence is 11 residues long. Germline V gene lookup returns CDR1 PRHDT and CDR2 FYEKMQ (reference sequence). V gave up 5 bases and J gave up 5 bases, with 5 bases separating them. The CDR3 bases are TGTGCCAGCAGCCGCCGAGATACGCAGTATTTT. It yields the protein CASSRRDTQYF. Together with reference TRBV13 and TRBJ2-3, the CDR3 gives the full variable domain: AAGVIQSPRHLIKEKRETATLKCYPIPRHDTVYWYQQGPGQDPQFLISFYEKMQSDKGSIPDRFSAQQFSDYHSELNMSSLELGDSALYFCASSRRDTQYFGPGTRLTVL.

The chain employs TRBV19 and TRBJ1-4; D call uncertain. The V and J ends lost 6 bases and 3 bases respectively, with 8 bases between them. Germline CDR1 reads LNHDA; CDR2 reads SQIVND (reference sequence). This CDR3 region has 13 residues. The CDR3 sequence is CASRFRSNEKLFF. DNA of the CDR3: TGTGCCAGTAGGTTTCGGTCTAATGAAAAACTGTTTTTT.